One sample yielded the 32 T cell receptor gamma chains listed below, sequenced in a study of fetal and pediatric gammadelta thymocytes. TCRdb re-identified clones in the reads via CATT. The sample lists about 920 gamma-chain clones; roughly 5% were seen once. Sequencing was carried out using non-Vgamma9Vdelta2 gamma-delta T cells from the thymus. Subset of the sample: CD3+gammadeltaTCR+ thymocytes not co-expressing Vgamma9 and Vdelta2. The receptors stem from a child who underwent cardiac surgery and was recorded as healthy.

Sample share makes this clone large. V and J are TRGV9 and TRGJ1 or TRGJ2. CDR1 is GITISATS and CDR2 is ISYDGTV in the germline V gene (reference sequence). There are 13 residues in the CDR3. V dropped 3 bases and J dropped 1; count of bases not matched to a gene: 3. This CDR3 is CALWEPNYYKKLF. In nucleotides, the CDR3 is TGTGCCTTGTGGGAGCCCAATTATTATAAGAAACTCTTT.

V usage is TRGV8 and J usage is TRGJP2. The J gene, absent from TCRdb, was called here by matching the DNA to germline. Looked up from germline, CDR1 is VENAVY and CDR2 is YDSYNSRV. CDR3 length: 15 residues. The trim removed 2 bases at V and 0 bases at J, leaving 3 bases unmatched. This CDR3 is CATWDTNSSDWIKTF. In nucleotides, the CDR3 is TGTGCCACCTGGGATACCAATAGTAGTGATTGGATCAAGACGTTT.

This clone was picked up a small number of times. A much larger clone sits a single nucleotide away, making a read error possible. V gene TRGV8 combines with J gene TRGJP. CDR3 size: 15 residues. Per germline, CDR1 VENAVY and CDR2 YDSYNSRV. CDR3 residues: CAPWEGELGKKIKVF. The DNA for the CDR3 is TGTGCCCCCTGGGAGGGGGAGTTGGGCAAAAAAATCAAGGTATTT.

This clone is termed medium-sized. The V and J genes are TRGV9 and TRGJP2. Germline assignment: CDR1 GITISATS and CDR2 ISYDGTV (reference sequence). This CDR3 region has 14 residues. V was pared by 0 bases and J by 9 bases, with 7 bases of the junction left unmatched. The CDR3 loop reads CALWEVQGNWIKTF. CDR3 sequence (DNA): TGTGCCTTGTGGGAGGTGCAAGGGAATTGGATCAAGACGTTT.

By sample share, this clone is large (0.1 to 1%). The rearrangement links TRGV9 to TRGJ1 or TRGJ2. Germline CDR1 is GITISATS and CDR2 is ISYDGTV (reference sequence). This CDR3 contains 13 residues. With 0 bases clipped from V and 4 bases from J, the junction kept 3 bases outside the gene matches. CDR3 loop: CALWEVKYYKKLF. The CDR3, as DNA: TGTGCCTTGTGGGAGGTGAAGTATTATAAGAAACTCTTT.

This clone ranks as medium-sized. The chain combines TRGV9 with TRGJ1 or TRGJ2. The junction had 10 bases not matched to a gene; V was cut back by 3 bases and J by 8 bases. This CDR3 contains 13 residues. Germline V CDR1 and CDR2: GITISATS, ISYDGTV (reference sequence). CDR3 in amino acids: CALWEHSFHKKLF. The CDR3 bases are TGTGCCTTGTGGGAGCATTCTTTCCATAAGAAACTCTTT.

This clone was counted only a few times. A read error is possible here, since a much larger clone lies one base away. The chain couples TRGV2 to TRGJ1 or TRGJ2. Trimming cost V 6 bases and J 0 bases; bases outside gene matches: 2. The CDR3 length is 12 residues. Per germline, CDR1 EGSNGY and CDR2 YDSYNSKV. The CDR3 DNA reads TGTGCCACCTGGAAGAATTATTATAAGAAACTCTTT. This sequence encodes CATWKNYYKKLF.

On this clone: A much larger clonotype is one base distant, so this may be a read error. The V and J genes are TRGV9 and TRGJ1 or TRGJ2. The CDR3 sequence is 12 residues long. In germline, CDR1 is GITISATS, CDR2 ISYDGTV (reference sequence). In DNA, the CDR3 is TGTGCCTTGTGCAGGGATTATTGTAAGAAACTCTTT. This gives the protein CALCRDYCKKLF.

By share, this clone ranks as large. This sample includes further DNA sequences coding for the same CDR3. This sequence joins TRGV2 and TRGJ1 or TRGJ2. J lost 3 bases, V lost 0 bases, and 2 bases had no gene match. Germline V gene sequence: CDR1 EGSNGY, CDR2 YDSYNSKV. This CDR3 has 13 residues. As DNA, the CDR3 is TGTGCCACCTGGGACGGGTTTTATTATAAGAAACTCTTT. Its protein product is CATWDGFYYKKLF.

This clone rates as large. The chain recombines TRGV4 with TRGJ1 or TRGJ2. The germline V gene has CDR1 EGSTGY and CDR2 YDSYTSSV. The CDR3 runs to 11 residues. V lost 3 bases and J lost 4; bases outside the gene matches: 0. CDR3 loop: CATWDYYKKLF. Written as DNA, the CDR3 is TGTGCCACCTGGGATTATTATAAGAAACTCTTT.

In its sample, this clone ranks as large. This sequence joins TRGV4 and TRGJ1 or TRGJ2. The germline CDR1 and CDR2 sequences are EGSTGY and YDSYTSSV. CDR3 size: 11 residues. The V segment lost 12 bases and the J segment 3 bases; nucleotides outside the gene matches: 8. The DNA for the CDR3 is TGTGCCTACCCCCCTTATTATAAGAAACTCTTT. Its protein product is CAYPPYYKKLF.

In its sample, this clone ranks as large. The V and J genes are TRGV3 and TRGJP1. After removal of 1 base from V and 3 bases from J, the junction contained 11 bases not matched to a gene. This CDR3 comprises 17 residues. Germline values: CDR1 VTNTFY, CDR2 YDVSTARD (reference sequence). CDR3 amino acids: CATWDSGRISTGWFKIF. The CDR3 region has the DNA TGTGCCACCTGGGACAGTGGAAGAATATCCACTGGTTGGTTCAAGATATTT.

In this sample, this clone is large. V gene TRGV8 combines with J gene TRGJP1. Germline trimming cut 0 bases from V and 6 bases from J; bases unmatched to any gene: 4. Germline CDR1 VENAVY, CDR2 YDSYNSRV. CDR3 length: 14 amino acids. The DNA for the CDR3 is TGTGCCACCTGGGATAGGGGATCTGGTTGGTTCAAGATATTT. Residues: CATWDRGSGWFKIF.

Only a few counts were recorded for this clone. The V call is TRGV9, the J call TRGJ1 or TRGJ2. The ends lost 0 bases at V and 5 bases at J; junction bases unmatched: 4. Germline CDR1 and CDR2: GITISATS and ISYDGTV (reference sequence). CDR3 length: 13 residues. CDR3 sequence reads: CALWEVCNYKKLF. The DNA for the CDR3 is TGTGCCTTGTGGGAGGTGTGTAATTATAAGAAACTCTTT.

This chain uses TRGV8 with TRGJ1 or TRGJ2. This CDR3 is 13 amino acids long. CDR1 VENAVY and CDR2 YDSYNSRV come from the germline V gene. Trimming cost V 4 bases and J 3 bases; bases outside gene matches: 6. The CDR3 DNA follows: TGTGCCACCTGGGAGGTACCTTATTATAAGAAACTCTTT. This sequence encodes CATWEVPYYKKLF.

By share, this clone counts as medium-sized. The rearrangement uses TRGV4 and TRGJ1 or TRGJ2. The CDR3 totals 12 residues. CDR1 is EGSTGY and CDR2 is YDSYTSSV in the germline V gene. Unmatched junction bases numbered 9, after V lost 6 bases and J lost 7 bases. CDR3 coding DNA: TGTGCCACCTGGCCCCCCGGGTATAAGAAACTCTTT. Its protein product is CATWPPGYKKLF.

As regards this clone: A read error is possible here, since a much larger clone lies one base away. J is TRGJP2 and V is TRGV9. TCRdb is silent on the J gene; assignment here came from matching the DNA to germline. V trimming: 2 bases; J trimming: 4 bases; junction bases outside the gene matches: 4. Germline V CDR1 and CDR2: GITISATS, ISYDGTV (reference sequence). The length of the CDR3 is 14 residues. CDR3 DNA: TGTGCCTTGTGGGAGGGCTATAGTGATTGGATCAAGACGTTT. It translates to CALWEGYSDWIKTF.

This clone qualifies as medium-sized. The V and J genes are TRGV8 and TRGJ1 or TRGJ2. Germline V gene lookup returns CDR1 VENAVY and CDR2 YDSYNSRV. The CDR3 runs to 11 residues. J lost 7 bases, V lost 3 bases, and 3 bases had no gene match. The CDR3 is CATWDRYKKLF. The CDR3 DNA sequence: TGTGCCACCTGGGATCGATATAAGAAACTCTTT.

This clone ranks as medium-sized. A read error may explain this, as a much larger clone is one base away. Other nucleotide sequences in the sample specify the same CDR3. The rearrangement uses TRGV9 and TRGJ1 or TRGJ2. V shed 0 bases and J 4 bases; nucleotides not matched to a gene: 3. The CDR3 spans 13 residues. CDR1 is GITISATS, CDR2 ISYDGTV, per germline (reference sequence). CDR3 nucleotides: TGTGCCTTGTGGGAGGTGCGGTATTATAAGAAACTCTTT. Translated: CALWEVRYYKKLF.

This clone is large (0.1 to 1%) in the sample. The V gene is TRGV9, the J gene TRGJP. Germline matching of the DNA provided the J gene here, since TCRdb leaves it blank. V shed 0 bases and J 3 bases; nucleotides not matched to a gene: 14. CDR1 is GITISATS and CDR2 is ISYDGTV in the germline V gene (reference sequence). The CDR3 has 21 amino acids. Here the CDR3 reads CALWEVPIHTPQELGKKIKVF. The CDR3 region has the DNA TGTGCCTTGTGGGAGGTGCCAATTCATACCCCGCAAGAGTTGGGCAAAAAAATCAAGGTATTT.

This clone turned up a few times. This could be a read error, since a much larger clone is one nucleotide away. In the same sample, other DNA sequences code for this CDR3. The V call is TRGV9, the J call TRGJ1 or TRGJ2. Germline assignment: CDR1 GITISATS and CDR2 ISYDGTV (reference sequence). The CDR3 has 11 residues. The CDR3 is CALWEADKKLF. CDR3 in DNA: TGTGCCTTGTGGGAGGCTGATAAGAAACTCTTC.

This clone is medium-sized (0.01 to 0.1%) in the sample. The chain links TRGV9 to TRGJP1. With V trimmed by 3 bases and J by 6 bases, 1 base remained unmatched. Germline lookup yields CDR1 GITISATS and CDR2 ISYDGTV (reference sequence). CDR3 size: 12 residues. CDR3 region: CALWEPGWFKIF. CDR3 coding DNA: TGTGCCTTGTGGGAGCCTGGTTGGTTCAAGATATTT.

This clone is classed as large. The identical CDR3 is also encoded by other nucleotide sequences in the sample. V is TRGV8 and J is TRGJ1 or TRGJ2. The V and J ends lost 4 bases and 2 bases, in that order; junction bases with no gene match: 5. CDR1 VENAVY and CDR2 YDSYNSRV come from the germline V gene. CDR3 length: 13 residues. The CDR3 DNA reads as TGTGCCACCTGGGACCCATATTATTATAAGAAACTCTTT. As protein: CATWDPYYYKKLF.

This clone is large (0.1 to 1%). This sequence joins TRGV4 and TRGJP1. V lost 0 bases, J lost 0 bases, and 7 bases stayed unmatched. Germline values: CDR1 EGSTGY, CDR2 YDSYTSSV. This CDR3 has 17 residues. The CDR3 region is CATWDGPGDTTGWFKIF. The CDR3 bases are TGTGCCACCTGGGATGGGCCGGGCGATACCACTGGTTGGTTCAAGATATTT.

This clone counts as medium-sized. The rearrangement links TRGV4 to TRGJ1 or TRGJ2. Germline CDR1 is EGSTGY and CDR2 is YDSYTSSV. This CDR3 spans 13 amino acids. V shed 2 bases and J 3 bases; nucleotides not matched to a gene: 4. The CDR3, as DNA: TGTGCCACCTGGGATGAAGGTTATTATAAGAAACTCTTT. Its translation is CATWDEGYYKKLF.

Remarks on this clone: It differs at one base from a far larger clone, so likely a read error. The chain uses TRGV8 and TRGJP1. The J gene was not available in TCRdb and was assigned here by matching the DNA to germline segments. This CDR3 has 14 amino acids. V shed 7 bases, J shed 7 bases, and the junction held 12 bases outside the gene matches. Germline CDR1 VENAVY, CDR2 YDSYNSRV. The CDR3 sequence: CATCDGYNGWFKIF. CDR3 DNA: TGTGCCACCTGTGATGGCTACAATGGTTGGTTCAAGATATTT.

This clone was seen a few times. V usage is TRGV9 and J usage is TRGJP1. Germline V gene sequence: CDR1 GITISATS, CDR2 ISYDGTV (reference sequence). There are 14 residues in the CDR3. Trimming at V came to 3 bases and at J to 4 bases, leaving 5 bases not matched to a gene. The CDR3 bases are TGTGCCTTGTGGGAGCATAACACTGGTTGGTTCAAGATATTT. Its translation is CALWEHNTGWFKIF.

The J gene was identified as TRGJ1 or TRGJ2, and no V gene was called. The CDR3 is made up of 13 amino acids. CDR3 in amino acids: CATWDVAYYKKLF. The CDR3 DNA sequence: TGTGCCACCTGGGATGTTGCTTATTATAAGAAACTCTTT.

This clone is medium-sized (0.01 to 0.1%) by share. V is TRGV8 and J is TRGJ1 or TRGJ2. This CDR3 has 11 residues. Germline V lookup: CDR1 VENAVY, CDR2 YDSYNSRV. Losses at the gene ends were 0 bases for V and 10 bases for J; bases not matched to a gene: 3. CDR3 protein: CATWDRYKKLF. The CDR3 DNA sequence: TGTGCCACCTGGGATAGGTACAAGAAACTCTTT.

This clone qualifies as large. Other DNA sequences in this specimen translate into the identical CDR3. This rearrangement joins TRGV9 to TRGJ1 or TRGJ2. Per germline, CDR1 GITISATS and CDR2 ISYDGTV (reference sequence). Unmatched junction bases numbered 3, after V lost 1 base and J lost 0 bases. The CDR3 has 14 residues. This CDR3 reads CALWEVPNYYKKLF. The CDR3 bases are TGTGCCTTGTGGGAGGTCCCGAATTATTATAAGAAACTCTTT.

By share, this clone ranks as large. V gene TRGV4 combines with J gene TRGJP1. Germline-derived CDR1 and CDR2 are EGSTGY and YDSYTSSV. Germline trimming cut 2 bases from V and 0 bases from J; bases unmatched to any gene: 6. The CDR3 loop spans 16 amino acids. CDR3 sequence: CATWDEGHTTGWFKIF. The DNA for the CDR3 is TGTGCCACCTGGGATGAGGGACATACCACTGGTTGGTTCAAGATATTT.

This clone is large by share. The chain is built from TRGV9 and TRGJ1 or TRGJ2. Trimming at V came to 0 bases and at J to 4 bases, leaving 3 bases not matched to a gene. Germline assignment: CDR1 GITISATS and CDR2 ISYDGTV (reference sequence). This CDR3 contains 13 residues. The CDR3 region is CALWEVIYYKKLF. CDR3 DNA sequence: TGTGCCTTGTGGGAGGTGATATATTATAAGAAACTCTTT.